This TCR beta chain was documented in a study of glioma-infiltrating T cells. The sample holds many counts of this clonotype. Its antigen remains unknown. Study-wide results and limits: Above-expected tissue-blood divergence occurred in all gliomas, most in low-grade ones.

Germline loops: CDR1 MGHDK, CDR2 SYGVNS. The V end was cut by 3 bases, the J end by 6 bases, with 12 bases between. This CDR3 is built from 13 residues. The iRepertoire nested amplicon-rescue multiplex PCR amplified TCR alpha and beta CDR3s from RNA. MiXCR, run by TCRdb on the multiplex PCR reads, gives a single entry per CDR3 protein. The top ten clones hold around 20% of a sample with some 180,000 distinct CDR3 sequences, more than 25% of them seen once. The sequenced material came from glioma tissue, nonneoplastic brain tissue, or PBMCs (not recorded which). The sequence derives from a human donor with low-grade glioma or glioblastoma, undergoing nonglioma brain surgery, or in good health (not recorded which). The gene calls are TRBV25-1 and TRBJ2-7, with D possibly being TRBD2 (6 bases). CDR3 in amino acids: CASSDGRTGEQYF. The CDR3 DNA follows: TGTGCCAGCAGTGACGGGAGAACAGGCGAGCAGTACTTC.